One sample yielded the 6 T cell receptor beta chains listed below, sequenced in a study of blood T cell repertoires in COVID-19. The data were produced by immunoSEQ multiplex PCR, yet TCRdb's version contains in-frame clones alone and is incomplete. The sample has around 130,000 clones, around four fifths seen once. Input material: PBMCs or T cells enriched from blood (not recorded which). These receptors all stem from a woman aged 45-60 years with acute COVID-19.

This clone was recorded only once. This CDR3 reads CASSLNPGSYNYEQYF. In DNA form, the CDR3 reads TGTGCCAGCAGCTTAAACCCCGGGAGCTACAACTACGAGCAGTACTTC. J is TRBJ2-7 and V is TRBV7-9; TRBD2 is a possible D gene (6 bases). V was pared by 2 bases and J by 3 bases, with 17 bases between. The germline V gene has CDR1 SEHNR and CDR2 FQNEAQ (reference sequence). This CDR3 contains 16 residues.

The V gene is TRBV6-1, the J gene TRBJ2-2; D ambiguous. The CDR3 consists of 14 residues. Germline CDR1 reads MNHNS; CDR2 reads SASEGT. Trimming shortened V by 0 bases and J by 1 base, and 3 bases separated the two germline ends. Here the CDR3 reads CASSEARNTGELFF. CDR3 coding DNA: TGTGCCAGCAGTGAAGCGCGGAACACCGGGGAGCTGTTTTTT.

The chain recombines TRBV7-2 with TRBJ1-4, with D uncertain. The length of the CDR3 is 12 residues. The V end was cut by 3 bases, the J end by 8 bases, with 7 bases between. Germline values: CDR1 SGHTA, CDR2 FQGNSA. CDR3 loop: CASSFYAEKLFF. CDR3 bases: TGTGCCAGCAGCTTCTACGCAGAAAAACTGTTTTTT.

The chain joins TRBV5-1 to TRBJ2-1; 11 positions agree with TRBD2. The CDR3 spans 16 residues. V shed 3 bases, J shed 1 base, and the junction held 3 bases outside the gene matches. Germline-derived CDR1 and CDR2 are SGHRS and YFSETQ. CDR3 residues: CASSSLAGGSYNEQFF. CDR3 DNA: TGCGCCAGCAGCTCCTTAGCGGGAGGGTCCTACAATGAGCAGTTCTTC.

The chain links TRBV7-2 to TRBJ2-1; D gene unclear. The CDR3 consists of 12 residues. Germline V gene lookup returns CDR1 SGHTA and CDR2 FQGNSA. Trimming removed 1 base from V and 12 bases from J, with 10 bases in between. The DNA of the CDR3 is TGTGCCAGCAGCTTAGTTCCTTTCGTGCAGTTCTTC. It translates to CASSLVPFVQFF. The variable domain in full, with the rest retrieved from reference TRBV7-2 and TRBJ2-1, is GAGVSQSPSNKVTEKGKDVELRCDPISGHTALYWYRQSLGQGLEFLIYFQGNSAPDKSGLPSDRFSAERTGGSVSTLTIQRTQQEDSAVYLCASSLVPFVQFFGPGTRLTVL.

The chain employs TRBV7-9 and TRBJ2-1; 11 positions agree with TRBD1. The CDR3 consists of 16 residues. Per germline, CDR1 SEHNR and CDR2 FQNEAQ (reference sequence). V trimming: 1 base; J trimming: 7 bases; junction bases outside the gene matches: 6. The DNA of the CDR3 is TGTGCCAGCAGCTTAGTCGGGACAGGGGGAGCGAATGAGCAGTTCTTC. As protein: CASSLVGTGGANEQFF.